This T cell receptor (beta chain) emerged from a study of T cells after yellow fever vaccination. The authors made TCR cDNA by 5'RACE template switching, adding a universal primer site and UMIs. TCRdb itself ran the 5' RACE reads through MiXCR, one entry per CDR3 protein. This sample yields some 560,000 distinct CDR3 sequences, of which 17% are seen a single time; around a sixth belongs to the top ten. This clonotype was recorded at least ten times. Its cognate antigen is unknown. Study-level findings and limits: FACS-sorted repertoires might harbor abundant contaminating clonotypes from the bulk population.

Trimming pared 2 bases from V and 0 bases from J, leaving 7 bases between. CDR1 is SGHTA and CDR2 is FQGNSA in the germline V gene. CDR3 length equals 15 residues. The sequence came from a man aged 18 to 30 who received the YFV17D yellow fever vaccine. Material: PBMCs, obtained less than 6 days after the first yellow fever vaccination. V is TRBV7-2 and J is TRBJ1-4; D is possibly TRBD1 (6 bases). The CDR3 loop reads CASSLTGSTNEKLFF. The CDR3 nucleotides read TGTGCCAGCAGCTTAACAGGGTCAACTAATGAAAAACTGTTTTTT.